The entry below gives a single T cell receptor (beta chain) sequence along with its context. The table came from immunoSEQ multiplex PCR; TCRdb's copy has only in-frame clones and leaves some out. Of roughly 9,900 clones listed, roughly 89% are singletons. This specimen comes from a study of blood T cell dynamics during melanoma immunotherapy. Study background: Patients with metastatic melanoma got pembrolizumab or nivolumab-ipilimumab as first-line care.

Time point noted: pre-treatment baseline. One draw preceded checkpoint blockade; another followed its first cycle at week 3. No patient had earlier systemic cancer treatment, concurrent immunosuppressants, or another active cancer. Per germline, CDR1 SGHRS and CDR2 YFSETQ. CDR3 length: 15 residues. J gave up 8 bases and V 4 bases, and 6 bases lay outside the gene matches. The rearrangement uses TRBV5-1 and TRBJ2-1, with TRBD2 matching 13 bases. The receptor comes from a human donor with melanoma. This material consisted of blood, taken from a patient treated with checkpoint blockade. CDR3 loop: CASSRTSGSVYEQFF. The CDR3 coding sequence is TGCGCCAGCAGCCGGACTAGCGGGAGTGTGTATGAGCAGTTCTTC.